This TCR beta chain was documented in a study of shared clonotypes between healthy human individuals. Overall study context: Used for every donor were three CD4 naive, three CD4 memory, two CD8 naive and one CD8 memory plate. Study results and caveats: Tissues were not sampled, only blood, and their repertoires likely differ. Naive subsets tended to show greater estimated richness than memory subsets.

The donors, all of them Caucasian adults, lived in Nashville, Tennessee. TCRdb keeps only in-frame clones here, not all; method: immunoSEQ multiplex PCR. The table lists just under 350,000 clones, roughly 80% of them singletons. This clone was picked up many times. What it recognizes is unknown. Trimming pared 1 base from V and 3 bases from J, leaving 13 bases between. The CDR3 extends over 17 amino acids. Germline CDR1 SGHVS, CDR2 FQNEAQ. This chain connects TRBV7-8 to TRBJ2-6; perhaps TRBD2 as D (5 bases). The sample taken for sequencing was memory CD4+ T cells sorted from blood. Subset here: CD45RA-negative fraction. The source is a man aged 30-40 years in good health. CDR3 DNA: TGTGCCAGCAGCTTAGGAGGGCGGTCCCTTGGGGCCAACGTCCTGACTTTC. Encoded protein: CASSLGGRSLGANVLTF. The variable domain in full, with the rest retrieved from reference TRBV7-8 and TRBJ2-6, is GAGVSQSPRYKVAKRGQDVALRCDPISGHVSLFWYQQALGQGPEFLTYFQNEAQLDKSGLPSDRFFAERPEGSVSTLKIQRTQQEDSAVYLCASSLGGRSLGANVLTFGAGSRLTVL.